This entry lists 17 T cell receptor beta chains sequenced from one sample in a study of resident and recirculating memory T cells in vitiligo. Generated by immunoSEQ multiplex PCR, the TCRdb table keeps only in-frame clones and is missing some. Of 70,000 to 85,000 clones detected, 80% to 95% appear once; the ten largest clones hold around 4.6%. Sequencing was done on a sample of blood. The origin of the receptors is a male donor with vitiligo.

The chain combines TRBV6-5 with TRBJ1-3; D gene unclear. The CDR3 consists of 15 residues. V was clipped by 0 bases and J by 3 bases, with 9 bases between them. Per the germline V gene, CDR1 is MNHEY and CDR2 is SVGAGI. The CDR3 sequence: CASSYSIVGGNTIYF. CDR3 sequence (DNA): TGTGCCAGCAGTTACTCGATAGTTGGTGGAAACACCATATATTTT.

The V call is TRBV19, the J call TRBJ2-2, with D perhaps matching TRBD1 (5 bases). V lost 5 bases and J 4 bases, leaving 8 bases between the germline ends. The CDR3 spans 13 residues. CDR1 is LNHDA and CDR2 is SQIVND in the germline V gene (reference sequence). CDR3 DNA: TGTGCCAGTAGTCTGACAGCCACCGGGGAGCTGTTTTTT. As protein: CASSLTATGELFF.

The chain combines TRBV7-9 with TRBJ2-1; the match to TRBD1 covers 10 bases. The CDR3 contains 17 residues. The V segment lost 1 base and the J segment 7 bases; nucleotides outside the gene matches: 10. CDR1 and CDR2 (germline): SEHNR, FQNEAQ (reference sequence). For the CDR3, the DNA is TGTGCCAGCAGCTTAGATCAGTTGGGGACAGGGGAAAATGAGCAGTTCTTC. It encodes CASSLDQLGTGENEQFF.

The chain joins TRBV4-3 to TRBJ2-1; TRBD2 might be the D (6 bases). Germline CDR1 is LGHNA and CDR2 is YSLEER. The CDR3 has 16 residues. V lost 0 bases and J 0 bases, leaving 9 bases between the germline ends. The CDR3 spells CASSQDTGSSYNEQFF. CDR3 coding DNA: TGCGCCAGCAGCCAAGATACCGGGAGCTCCTACAATGAGCAGTTCTTC.

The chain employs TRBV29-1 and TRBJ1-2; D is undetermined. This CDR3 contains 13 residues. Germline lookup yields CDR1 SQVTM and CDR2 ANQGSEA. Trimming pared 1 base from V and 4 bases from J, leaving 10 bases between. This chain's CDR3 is CSVEVRGGYGYTF. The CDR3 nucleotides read TGCAGCGTTGAAGTCCGGGGAGGCTATGGCTACACCTTC. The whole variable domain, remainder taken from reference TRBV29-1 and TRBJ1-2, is SAVISQKPSRDICQRGTSLTIQCQVDSQVTMMFWYRQQPGQSLTLIATANQGSEATYESGFVIDKFPISRPNLTFSTLTVSNMSPEDSSIYLCSVEVRGGYGYTFGSGTRLTVV.

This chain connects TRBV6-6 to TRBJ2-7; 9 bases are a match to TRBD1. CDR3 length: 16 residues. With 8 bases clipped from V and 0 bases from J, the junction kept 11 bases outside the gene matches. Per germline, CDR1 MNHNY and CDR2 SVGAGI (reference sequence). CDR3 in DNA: TGTGCCAGCCGGGACAGGGACTACTATAGCTCCTACGAGCAGTACTTC. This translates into CASRDRDYYSSYEQYF.

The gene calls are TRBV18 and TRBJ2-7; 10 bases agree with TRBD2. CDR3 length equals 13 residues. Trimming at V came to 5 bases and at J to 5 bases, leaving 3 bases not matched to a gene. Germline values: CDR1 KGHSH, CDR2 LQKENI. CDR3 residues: CASSALAGDEQYF. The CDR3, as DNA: TGTGCCAGCTCAGCTCTAGCGGGGGACGAGCAGTACTTC.

The CDR3 loop reads CASSRQGSLGETQYF. DNA for the CDR3: TGCGCCAGCAGCCGTCAGGGGTCCCTGGGAGAGACCCAGTACTTC. V and J are TRBV4-1 and TRBJ2-5, with a tentative D call TRBD1 (6 bases). The CDR3 loop spans 15 amino acids. CDR1 is MGHRA and CDR2 is YSYEKL in the germline V gene. V was shortened by 4 bases and J by 4 bases, with 16 bases between the two germline ends.

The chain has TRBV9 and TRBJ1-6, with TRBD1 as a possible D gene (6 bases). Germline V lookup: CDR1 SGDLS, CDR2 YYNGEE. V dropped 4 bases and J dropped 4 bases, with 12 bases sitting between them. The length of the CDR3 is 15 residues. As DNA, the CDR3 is TGTGCCAGCAGCACCAGGACAGATTATAATTCACCCCTCCACTTT. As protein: CASSTRTDYNSPLHF.

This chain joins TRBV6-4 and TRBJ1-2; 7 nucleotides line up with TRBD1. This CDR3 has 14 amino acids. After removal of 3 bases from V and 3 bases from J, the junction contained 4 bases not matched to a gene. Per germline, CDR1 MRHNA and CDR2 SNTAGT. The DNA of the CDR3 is TGTGCCAGCAGTGAGCCAACAGGGGACTATGGCTACACCTTC. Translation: CASSEPTGDYGYTF.

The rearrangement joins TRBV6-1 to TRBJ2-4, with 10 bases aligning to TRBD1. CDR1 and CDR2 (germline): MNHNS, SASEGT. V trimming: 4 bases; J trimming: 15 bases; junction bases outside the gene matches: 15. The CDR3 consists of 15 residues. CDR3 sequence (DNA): TGTGCCAGCAGTGCACGTCAAGGACAGGGGGGAGAGGGGTACTTC. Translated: CASSARQGQGGEGYF.

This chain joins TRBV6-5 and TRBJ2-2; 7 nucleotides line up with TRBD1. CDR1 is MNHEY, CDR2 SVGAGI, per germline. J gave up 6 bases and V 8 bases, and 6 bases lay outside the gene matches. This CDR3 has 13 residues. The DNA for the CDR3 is TGTGCCAGCGGAACAGGGGACCCCGGGGAGCTGTTTTTT. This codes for CASGTGDPGELFF.

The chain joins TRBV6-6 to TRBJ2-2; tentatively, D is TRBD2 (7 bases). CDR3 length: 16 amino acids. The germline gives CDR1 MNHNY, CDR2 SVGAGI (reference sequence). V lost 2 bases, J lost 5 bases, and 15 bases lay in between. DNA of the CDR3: TGTGCCAGCAGTTACGGGGTAGGGGGGGCGACCGGGGAGCTGTTTTTT. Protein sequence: CASSYGVGGATGELFF.

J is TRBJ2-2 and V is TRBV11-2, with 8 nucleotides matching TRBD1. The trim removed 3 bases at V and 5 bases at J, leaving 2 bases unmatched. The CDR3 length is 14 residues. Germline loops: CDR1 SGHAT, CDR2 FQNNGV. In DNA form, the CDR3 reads TGTGCCAGCAGCTTTCGGACAGGGACCGGGGAGCTGTTTTTT. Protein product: CASSFRTGTGELFF.

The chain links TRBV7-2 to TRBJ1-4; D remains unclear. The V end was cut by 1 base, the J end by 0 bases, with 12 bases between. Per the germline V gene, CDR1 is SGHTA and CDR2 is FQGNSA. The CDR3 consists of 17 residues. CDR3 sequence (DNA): TGTGCCAGCAGCTTAGTCGCGGCCTATGCAACTAATGAAAAACTGTTTTTT. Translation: CASSLVAAYATNEKLFF.

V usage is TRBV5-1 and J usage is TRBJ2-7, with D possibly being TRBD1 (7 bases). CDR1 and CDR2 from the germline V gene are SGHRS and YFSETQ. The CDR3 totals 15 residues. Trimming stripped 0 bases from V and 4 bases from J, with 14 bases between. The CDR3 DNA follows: TGCGCCAGCAGCTTGGCCGGGGGACAGACTTACGAGCAGTACTTC. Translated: CASSLAGGQTYEQYF.

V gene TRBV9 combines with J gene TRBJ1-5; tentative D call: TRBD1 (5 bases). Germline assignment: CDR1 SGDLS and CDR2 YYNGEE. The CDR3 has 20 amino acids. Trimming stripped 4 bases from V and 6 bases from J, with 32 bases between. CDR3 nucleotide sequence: TGTGCCAGCAGCTTGCAAGACAGTCTGTATCCTGGGGTCCCATCTCAGCCCCAGCATTTT. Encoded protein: CASSLQDSLYPGVPSQPQHF.